This T cell receptor beta chain comes out of a study of cytomegalovirus exposure and HLA in healthy donors. With 5 bases removed from V and 8 bases from J, the gap between germline ends came to 21 bases. The germline CDR1 and CDR2 sequences are SGHVS and FQNEAQ. The CDR3 spans 15 residues. Points on this clone: Its antigen is unidentified.

A multiplex PCR was run with 60 Vbeta primers and 13 Jbeta primers. Data came from immunoSEQ multiplex PCR; TCRdb stores just in-frame clones and leaves some out. The table lists fewer than 100,000 clones, roughly 78% of them singletons, with about 4.5% in the top ten. Study-wide points: Productive rates of about 90% or about 30% were seen for most TCR beta V segments in an earlier analysis. The study put 150 or so TCR beta chains on its list as cytomegalovirus-associated.

This clonotype was obtained from a male donor in good health and CMV-seropositive. The V gene is TRBV7-8, the J gene TRBJ2-5; D not certain. Sequencing used PBMCs. The CDR3 nucleotides read TGTGCCAGCAGCGACCCTTTTCGTAGCCCGAGAACCCAGTACTTC. Translated, it gives CASSDPFRSPRTQYF.